The 4 T cell receptor beta chains given below trace back to one sample, sequenced in a study of blood T cell repertoires in COVID-19. Clones were sequenced by immunoSEQ multiplex PCR, and TCRdb holds only the in-frame ones, with some missing. The sample contains around 300,000 clones, 88% of which appear only once. The specimen was peripheral blood. These receptors came from a woman between 25 and 40 years old with COVID-19, enrolled during active disease.

The chain recombines TRBV24-1 with TRBJ1-5; D unclear. The CDR3 loop spans 12 amino acids. Trimming removed 2 bases from V and 4 bases from J, with 2 bases in between. In germline, CDR1 is KGHDR, CDR2 SFDVKD. The CDR3 nucleotides read TGTGCCACCAGTGATTCAAATCAGCCCCAGCATTTT. Its protein is CATSDSNQPQHF.

The chain has TRBV25-1 and TRBJ2-3; D perhaps matches TRBD1 (5 bases). V lost 7 bases and J 4 bases, leaving 12 bases between the germline ends. The CDR3 extends over 13 amino acids. The germline V gene encodes CDR1 MGHDK and CDR2 SYGVNS. The DNA of the CDR3 is TGTGCCAGCACCTCAGGGAACGCAGATACGCAGTATTTT. This encodes CASTSGNADTQYF.

The J gene is TRBJ1-2, the V gene TRBV6-2 or TRBV6-3; D is unclear. Per germline, CDR1 MNHEY and CDR2 SVGEGT. Trimming removed 2 bases at V and 6 bases at J, with 10 bases between. There are 13 residues in the CDR3. This CDR3 is CASSYGPGDGYTF. DNA for the CDR3: TGTGCCAGCAGTTACGGGCCAGGTGATGGCTACACCTTC.

The chain has TRBV20-1 and TRBJ1-3, with D perhaps matching TRBD1 (6 bases). Germline CDR1 DFQATT, CDR2 SNEGSKA (reference sequence). CDR3 length equals 14 residues. V was clipped by 3 bases and J by 4 bases, with 13 bases between them. The CDR3 region has the DNA TGCAGTGCTAGTCGGGCAGGGGCAGGAAACACCATATATTTT. This codes for CSASRAGAGNTIYF.